Presented here are 4 T cell receptor beta chains from one specimen sequenced in a study of blood T cell repertoires in COVID-19. Assay: immunoSEQ multiplex PCR; the TCRdb copy retains only in-frame clones and omits some. The sample contains about 110,000 clones, approximately 81% of which appear only once. Sample: peripheral blood. These receptors all stem from a human donor in a cohort sampled during active COVID-19.

CDR3 DNA sequence: TGTGCCACCAGCGTCTCGGGATACTCTGGAAACACCATATATTTT. This sequence encodes CATSVSGYSGNTIYF. The rearrangement links TRBV15 to TRBJ1-3; D ambiguous. Germline V gene sequence: CDR1 LNHNV, CDR2 YYDKDF (reference sequence). CDR3 size: 15 residues. Trimming stripped 5 bases from V and 0 bases from J, with 11 bases between.

The chain recombines TRBV5-1 with TRBJ2-5; perhaps TRBD2 as D (6 bases). CDR3 length equals 15 residues. V gave up 0 bases and J gave up 1 base, with 10 bases separating them. From germline, CDR1 is SGHRS and CDR2 YFSETQ. CDR3 sequence reads: CASSLDGGTQETQYF. As DNA, the CDR3 is TGCGCCAGCAGCTTGGACGGCGGGACCCAAGAGACCCAGTACTTC.

The chain combines TRBV7-8 with TRBJ1-2, with TRBD1 as a possible D gene (5 bases). Germline V gene sequence: CDR1 SGHVS, CDR2 FQNEAQ. Trimming cost V 2 bases and J 2 bases, with 9 bases left between them. CDR3 length: 14 residues. For the CDR3, the DNA is TGTGCCAGCAGCTTACAGGGCCAAAACTATGGCTACACCTTC. Encoded protein: CASSLQGQNYGYTF.

In this sample, this clone turned up once. The genes are TRBV7-8 and TRBJ1-4, with TRBD1 matching over 11 bases. Trimming at V came to 4 bases and at J to 2 bases, leaving 9 bases not matched to a gene. This CDR3 contains 18 residues. The germline V gene has CDR1 SGHVS and CDR2 FQNEAQ. In nucleotides, the CDR3 is TGTGCCAGCAGCTCCACGGGACAGGGGGGTTTTACTAATGAAAAACTGTTTTTT. It specifies CASSSTGQGGFTNEKLFF. The full variable domain, in which reference TRBV7-8 and TRBJ1-4 provide the parts outside the CDR3, is GAGVSQSPRYKVAKRGQDVALRCDPISGHVSLFWYQQALGQGPEFLTYFQNEAQLDKSGLPSDRFFAERPEGSVSTLKIQRTQQEDSAVYLCASSSTGQGGFTNEKLFFGSGTQLSVL.